One sample yielded the 24 T cell receptor beta chains listed below, sequenced in a study of T cell responses to AZD1222 COVID-19 vaccine. Sequencing used immunoSEQ multiplex PCR; TCRdb keeps in-frame clones, though not all of them. The sample gives roughly 120,000 clones, about 90% of which show up once; approximately 5.9% is in the top ten. The source material was peripheral blood, sampled on day 0 of AZD1222 vaccination. Source of these receptors: an adult in good health.

This clone was seen a handful of times. This sequence joins TRBV19 and TRBJ1-5; possible D gene TRBD1, 5 bases. The V gene's germline CDR1 is LNHDA and CDR2 SQIVND (reference sequence). The V end lost 3 bases, the J end lost 4 bases, and 13 bases lay between the germline ends. The CDR3 sequence is 15 residues long. The DNA for the CDR3 is TGTGCCAGTAGTATCGGCTCAGGGCAAAATCAGCCCCAGCATTTT. Translated, it gives CASSIGSGQNQPQHF.

The chain employs TRBV15 and TRBJ1-6, with D possibly being TRBD1 (5 bases). This CDR3 has 16 residues. Trimming removed 0 bases at V and 7 bases at J, with 13 bases between. Germline CDR1 is LNHNV and CDR2 is YYDKDF (reference sequence). The CDR3 DNA is TGTGCCACCAGCAGAGATATTGGGGGGGGGAATTCACCCCTCCACTTT. Protein product: CATSRDIGGGNSPLHF.

CDR3 in DNA: TGTGCCAGCAGCTTTAGTAGTCGGACCGGGGTCCCTTCCTACAATGAGCAGTTCTTC. Translated: CASSFSSRTGVPSYNEQFF. The J gene is TRBJ2-1, the V gene TRBV11-2; maybe TRBD2 (5 bases). V dropped 3 bases and J dropped 1 base, with 22 bases sitting between them. CDR1 is SGHAT and CDR2 is FQNNGV in the germline V gene. The CDR3 spans 19 residues.

The V call is TRBV11-2, the J call TRBJ2-1; a possible D gene is TRBD2 (5 bases). CDR1 is SGHAT and CDR2 is FQNNGV in the germline V gene. The V end was cut by 3 bases, the J end by 1 base, with 19 bases between. This CDR3 comprises 18 residues. CDR3 nucleotide sequence: TGTGCCAGCAGCTTTTTCAGCGGATCGAGTGGATCCTACAATGAGCAGTTCTTC. Translating gives CASSFFSGSSGSYNEQFF.

This clone occurred once. This chain links TRBV27 with TRBJ1-2, with TRBD1 identical over 8 bases. Germline trimming cut 5 bases from V and 7 bases from J; bases unmatched to any gene: 3. There are 12 residues in the CDR3. From germline, CDR1 is MNHEY and CDR2 SMNVEV (reference sequence). The CDR3: CASSPDRGGYTF. CDR3 coding DNA: TGTGCCAGCAGTCCCGACAGGGGTGGCTACACCTTC.

The gene calls are TRBV7-9 and TRBJ2-2; no definite D call. CDR1 SEHNR and CDR2 FQNEAQ come from the germline V gene (reference sequence). The V and J ends lost 5 bases and 3 bases respectively, with 10 bases between them. The CDR3 spans 14 residues. In nucleotides, the CDR3 is TGTGCCAGCAGCCTTCTAAGTTACACCGGGGAGCTGTTTTTT. Amino acids: CASSLLSYTGELFF. Looking up the rest from reference TRBV7-9 and TRBJ2-2 gives the full variable domain: DTGVSQNPRHKITKRGQNVTFRCDPISEHNRLYWYRQTLGQGPEFLTYFQNEAQLEKSRLLSDRFSAERPKGSFSTLEIQRTEQGDSAMYLCASSLLSYTGELFFGEGSRLTVL.

The chain has TRBV6-5 and TRBJ2-5; D uncertain. Germline CDR1 reads MNHEY; CDR2 reads SVGAGI. The length of the CDR3 is 11 residues. V dropped 6 bases and J dropped 5 bases, with 7 bases sitting between them. The CDR3 sequence is CASSLRETQYF. The CDR3 DNA sequence: TGTGCCAGCAGCCTCCGGGAGACCCAGTACTTC.

V and J are TRBV9 and TRBJ2-3, with 7 bases aligning to TRBD2. The V and J ends lost 1 base and 2 bases, in that order; junction bases with no gene match: 4. Germline CDR1 reads SGDLS; CDR2 reads YYNGEE. This CDR3 is 15 amino acids long. CDR3 protein: CASSVQSGNTDTQYF. Written as DNA, the CDR3 is TGTGCCAGCAGCGTACAGAGCGGGAACACAGATACGCAGTATTTT.

The chain combines TRBV28 with TRBJ1-2; D is ambiguous. Germline V CDR1 and CDR2: MDHEN, SYDVKM. CDR3 length equals 13 residues. V lost 7 bases to trimming and J lost 4 bases, with 13 bases between them. CDR3 coding DNA: TGTGCCAGCACCGACGGACCGCTCTATGGCTACACCTTC. Translation: CASTDGPLYGYTF.

In its sample, this clone ranks as medium-sized. The chain employs TRBV19 and TRBJ1-2; 8 bases align to TRBD1. This CDR3 is built from 13 residues. V lost 9 bases to trimming and J lost 4 bases; unmatched junction nucleotides: 7. The germline V gene has CDR1 LNHDA and CDR2 SQIVND (reference sequence). CDR3 DNA sequence: TGTGCCAGCGGACAGGGTCCCGGCTATGGCTACACCTTC. This sequence encodes CASGQGPGYGYTF.

J is TRBJ1-2 and V is TRBV6-5, with a possible D match to TRBD1 (6 bases). CDR3 length: 13 residues. V was clipped by 7 bases and J by 8 bases, with 17 bases between them. Germline loops: CDR1 MNHEY, CDR2 SVGAGI. The CDR3 reads CASKTEETGGYTF. The DNA for the CDR3 is TGTGCCAGCAAAACAGAGGAGACAGGAGGCTACACCTTC.

The chain employs TRBV19 and TRBJ2-5, with D perhaps matching TRBD1 (5 bases). There are 13 residues in the CDR3. V lost 2 bases, J lost 5 bases, and 9 bases lay in between. CDR1 and CDR2 (germline): LNHDA, SQIVND (reference sequence). CDR3 in amino acids: CASSIRGQETQYF. The CDR3 DNA reads as TGTGCCAGTAGTATAAGGGGTCAGGAGACCCAGTACTTC.

The chain uses TRBV28 and TRBJ1-2; possible D gene TRBD1, 6 bases. The CDR3 has 13 residues. The V gene's germline CDR1 is MDHEN and CDR2 SYDVKM. With 2 bases removed from V and 5 bases from J, the gap between germline ends came to 9 bases. CDR3 sequence reads: CASSLRGPYGYTF. The CDR3, as DNA: TGTGCCAGCAGTTTACGGGGGCCGTATGGCTACACCTTC.

The CDR3 nucleotides are TGTGCCAGCAGCCCTCAGGGGAGGGCGGGAGCATTGAAGAACGAGCAGTACTTC. Amino acids: CASSPQGRAGALKNEQYF. J is TRBJ2-7 and V is TRBV7-6; tentative D call: TRBD2 (7 bases). The CDR3 has 18 amino acids. Looked up from germline, CDR1 is SGHVS and CDR2 is FNYEAQ. Trimming left V 5 bases short and J 5 bases short, with 28 bases between.

V and J are TRBV27 and TRBJ2-7; D unclear. Trimming removed 7 bases from V and 0 bases from J, with 13 bases in between. Germline V CDR1 and CDR2: MNHEY, SMNVEV (reference sequence). The CDR3 consists of 14 residues. The CDR3: CASKLGQVSYEQYF. DNA for the CDR3: TGTGCCAGCAAACTCGGCCAGGTCTCCTACGAGCAGTACTTC.

This clone appeared once. V is TRBV3-1 (or the pseudogene TRBV3-2) and J is TRBJ2-5; D ambiguous. V lost 1 base and J 5 bases, leaving 5 bases between the germline ends. The germline V gene has CDR1 LGHDT and CDR2 YNNKEL (reference sequence). The CDR3 extends over 12 amino acids. CDR3 sequence reads: CASSQVGETQYF. The CDR3 DNA is TGTGCCAGCAGCCAAGTGGGGGAGACCCAGTACTTC.

This rearrangement joins TRBV9 to TRBJ1-3; D is undetermined. This CDR3 comprises 11 residues. Trimming took off 7 bases at V and 7 bases at J, with 9 bases between the two ends. Per the germline V gene, CDR1 is SGDLS and CDR2 is YYNGEE. The chain's CDR3 is CASGQANTIYF. CDR3 in DNA: TGTGCCAGCGGCCAGGCGAACACCATATATTTT.

This chain uses TRBV24-1 with TRBJ1-2; D gene unclear. The CDR3 runs to 16 residues. Per the germline V gene, CDR1 is KGHDR and CDR2 is SFDVKD. Trimming shortened V by 2 bases and J by 3 bases, and 15 bases separated the two germline ends. The CDR3 DNA is TGTGCCACCAGTGATTCGGGAGCGGGAGCGCACTATGGCTACACCTTC. This sequence encodes CATSDSGAGAHYGYTF.

As to this clone: The sample has other DNA sequences that encode this CDR3 too. J is TRBJ2-5 and V is TRBV5-1; perhaps TRBD2 as D (6 bases). Between the trimmed V and J ends, which lost 0 bases and 1 base, there was a span of 16 bases. Germline V gene sequence: CDR1 SGHRS, CDR2 YFSETQ. CDR3 length equals 17 residues. This CDR3 is CASSLGPGTGVQETQYF. CDR3 sequence (DNA): TGCGCCAGCAGCTTGGGCCCCGGGACGGGGGTCCAAGAGACCCAGTACTTC.

This chain uses TRBV7-6 with TRBJ1-6; 8 bases match TRBD1. V trimming: 4 bases; J trimming: 8 bases; junction bases outside the gene matches: 4. The germline V gene encodes CDR1 SGHVS and CDR2 FNYEAQ. The CDR3 runs to 14 residues. The CDR3 protein is CASSSTGGDSPLHF. CDR3 bases: TGTGCCAGCAGCTCCACAGGGGGGGATTCACCCCTCCACTTT.

The rearrangement links TRBV29-1 to TRBJ1-2; D unresolved. The length of the CDR3 is 13 residues. Per the germline V gene, CDR1 is SQVTM and CDR2 is ANQGSEA. V was cut by 7 bases and J by 3 bases, with 15 bases left in between. The CDR3 spells CSASPPGDYGYTF. The CDR3 nucleotides are TGCAGCGCTTCTCCCCCAGGTGACTATGGCTACACCTTC.

The V gene is TRBV14, the J gene TRBJ2-1, with TRBD1 identical over 8 bases. There are 13 residues in the CDR3. V lost 3 bases and J lost 9; bases outside the gene matches: 4. Germline CDR1 SGHDN, CDR2 FVKESK. The CDR3 reads CASSHDRGGEQFF. For the CDR3, the DNA is TGTGCCAGCAGCCATGACAGGGGTGGTGAGCAGTTCTTC.

The V and J genes are TRBV6-6 and TRBJ2-7, with 10 bases aligning to TRBD2. CDR1 is MNHNY and CDR2 is SVGAGI in the germline V gene (reference sequence). This CDR3 is 16 amino acids long. Trimming removed 3 bases from V and 5 bases from J; junction bases left unmatched: 10. The CDR3 is CASSYLPSGRVNEQYF. CDR3 bases: TGTGCCAGCAGTTATCTTCCTAGCGGGAGAGTCAACGAGCAGTACTTC.

The V gene is TRBV24-1, the J gene TRBJ1-2; 7 bases are shared with TRBD1. This CDR3 contains 12 residues. The ends lost 12 bases at V and 5 bases at J; junction bases unmatched: 8. Germline V gene sequence: CDR1 KGHDR, CDR2 SFDVKD. This chain's CDR3 is CASSDRRYGYTF. CDR3 coding DNA: TGTGCCTCGTCGGACAGGAGGTATGGCTACACCTTC.